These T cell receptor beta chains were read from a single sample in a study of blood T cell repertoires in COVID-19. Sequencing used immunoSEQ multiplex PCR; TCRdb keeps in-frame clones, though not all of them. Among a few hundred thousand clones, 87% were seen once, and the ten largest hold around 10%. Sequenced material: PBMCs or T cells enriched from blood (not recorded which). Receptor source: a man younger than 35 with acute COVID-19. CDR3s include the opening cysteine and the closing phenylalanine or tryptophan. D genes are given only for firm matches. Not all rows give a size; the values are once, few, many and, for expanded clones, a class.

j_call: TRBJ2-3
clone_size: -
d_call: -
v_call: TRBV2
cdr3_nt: TGTGCCAGCATGCGTGGACAGACGACAGATACGCAGTATTTT
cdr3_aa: CASMRGQTTDTQYF

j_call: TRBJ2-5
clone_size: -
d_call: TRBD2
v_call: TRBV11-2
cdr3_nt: TGTGCCAGCAGCTTGACTAGCGGGAGACGGACGGAGACCCAGTACTTC
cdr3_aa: CASSLTSGRRTETQYF

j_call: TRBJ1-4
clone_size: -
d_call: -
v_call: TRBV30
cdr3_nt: TGTGCCGTAATCAGGGGATCGGGAAAACTGTTTTTT
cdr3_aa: CAVIRGSGKLFF

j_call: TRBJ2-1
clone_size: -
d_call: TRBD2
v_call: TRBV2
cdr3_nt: TGTGCCAGCAGGCGTACTAGCGCCCCCTACAATGAGCAGTTCTTC
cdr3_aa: CASRRTSAPYNEQFF

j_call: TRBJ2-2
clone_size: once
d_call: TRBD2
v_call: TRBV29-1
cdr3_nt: TGCAGCGTGACTAGCGGCACCGGGGAGCTGTTTTTT
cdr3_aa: CSVTSGTGELFF

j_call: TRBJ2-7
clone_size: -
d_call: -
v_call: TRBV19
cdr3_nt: TGTGCCACCCGCAGTGGTTACGAGCAGTACTTC
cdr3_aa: CATRSGYEQYF

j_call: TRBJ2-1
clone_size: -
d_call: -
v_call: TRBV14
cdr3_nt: TGTGCCAGCAGCCAAACTAGCCTCCCCTCCTACAATGAGCAGTTCTTC
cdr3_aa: CASSQTSLPSYNEQFF

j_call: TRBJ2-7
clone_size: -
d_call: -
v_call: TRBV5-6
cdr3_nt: TGTGCCAGCAGTTCTGCGACAGACCTCTACGAGCAGTACTTC
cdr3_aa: CASSSATDLYEQYF

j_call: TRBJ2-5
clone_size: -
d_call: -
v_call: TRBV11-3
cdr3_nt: TGTGCCAGCAGCTTAACCGGGGCCCAGTACTTC
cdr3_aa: CASSLTGAQYF

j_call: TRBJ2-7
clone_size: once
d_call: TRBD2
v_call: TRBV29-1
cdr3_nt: TGCAGCGTTGAATGGCTAGCGGGAAACGAGCAGTACTTC
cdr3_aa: CSVEWLAGNEQYF

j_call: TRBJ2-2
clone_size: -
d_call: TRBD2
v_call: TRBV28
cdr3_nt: TGTGCCAGCAGCATTAGCGGGAAGGGGACCGGGGAGCTGTTTTTT
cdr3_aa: CASSISGKGTGELFF

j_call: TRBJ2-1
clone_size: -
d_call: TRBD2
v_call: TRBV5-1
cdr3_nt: TGCGCCAGCAGCCTTCAGCGGGAGGGCTCCGACAATGAGCAGTTCTTC
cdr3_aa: CASSLQREGSDNEQFF

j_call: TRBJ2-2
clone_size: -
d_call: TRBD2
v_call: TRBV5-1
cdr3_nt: TGCGCCAGCAGCTTCTCTAGCGGGATGGGCGGTGAGCTGTTTTTT
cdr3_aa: CASSFSSGMGGELFF

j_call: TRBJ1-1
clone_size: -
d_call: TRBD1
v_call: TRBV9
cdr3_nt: TGTGCCAGCAGCGCGGGACAGACGAACACTGAAGCTTTCTTT
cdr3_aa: CASSAGQTNTEAFF

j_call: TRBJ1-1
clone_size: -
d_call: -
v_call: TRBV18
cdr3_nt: TGTGCCAGCTCACCACGAGGGTATGACACTGAAGCTTTCTTT
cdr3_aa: CASSPRGYDTEAFF

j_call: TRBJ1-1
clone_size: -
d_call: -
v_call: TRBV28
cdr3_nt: TGTGCCAGCAGTTTAACACAGGGAAACACTGAAGCTTTCTTT
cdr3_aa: CASSLTQGNTEAFF

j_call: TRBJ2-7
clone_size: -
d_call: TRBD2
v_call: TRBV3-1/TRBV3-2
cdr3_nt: TGTGCCAGCAGCCCCTCCAGCGGGAGTACCTACGAGCAGTACTTC
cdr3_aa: CASSPSSGSTYEQYF

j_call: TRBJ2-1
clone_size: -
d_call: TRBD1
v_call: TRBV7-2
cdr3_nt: TGTGCCAGCAGCAAGGGGGCACTAACAGGGGGAAATGAGCAGTTCTTC
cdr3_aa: CASSKGALTGGNEQFF

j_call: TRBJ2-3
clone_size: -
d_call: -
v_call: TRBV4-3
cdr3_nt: TGCGCCAGCAGCCAAGAGACCGGGATAGCGGTCACAGATACGCAGTATTTT
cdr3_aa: CASSQETGIAVTDTQYF

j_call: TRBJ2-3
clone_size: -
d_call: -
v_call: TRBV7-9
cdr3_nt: TGTGCCAGCAGCTTGGACAGGAGGGAAGATACGCAGTATTTT
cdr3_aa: CASSLDRREDTQYF

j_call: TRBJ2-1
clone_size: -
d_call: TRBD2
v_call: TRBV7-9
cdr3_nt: TGTGCCAGCAGCGCTAGCGGCCTACTAGGGACGGACAATGAGCAGTTCTTC
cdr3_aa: CASSASGLLGTDNEQFF

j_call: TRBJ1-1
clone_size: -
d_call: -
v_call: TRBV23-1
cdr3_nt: TGCGCCAACACCTTGAACACTGAAGCTTTCTTT
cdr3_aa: CANTLNTEAFF